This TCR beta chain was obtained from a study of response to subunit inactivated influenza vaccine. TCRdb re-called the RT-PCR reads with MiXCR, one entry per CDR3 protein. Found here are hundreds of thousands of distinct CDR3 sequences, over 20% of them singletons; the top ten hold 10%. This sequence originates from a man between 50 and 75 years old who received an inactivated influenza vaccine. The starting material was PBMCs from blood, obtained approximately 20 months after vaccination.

CDR3 DNA sequence: TGTGCCAGCAGTGTCGAGGGGGCCTTGATCCTTAGGGGCAATCAGCCCCAGCATTTT. This gives the protein CASSVEGALILRGNQPQHF. The rearrangement joins TRBV2 to TRBJ1-5; 7 nucleotides match TRBD1. This CDR3 is built from 19 residues. The J segment lost 2 bases and the V segment lost 4 bases, leaving 17 bases of the junction unmatched. CDR1 is SNHLY, CDR2 FYNNEI, per germline.